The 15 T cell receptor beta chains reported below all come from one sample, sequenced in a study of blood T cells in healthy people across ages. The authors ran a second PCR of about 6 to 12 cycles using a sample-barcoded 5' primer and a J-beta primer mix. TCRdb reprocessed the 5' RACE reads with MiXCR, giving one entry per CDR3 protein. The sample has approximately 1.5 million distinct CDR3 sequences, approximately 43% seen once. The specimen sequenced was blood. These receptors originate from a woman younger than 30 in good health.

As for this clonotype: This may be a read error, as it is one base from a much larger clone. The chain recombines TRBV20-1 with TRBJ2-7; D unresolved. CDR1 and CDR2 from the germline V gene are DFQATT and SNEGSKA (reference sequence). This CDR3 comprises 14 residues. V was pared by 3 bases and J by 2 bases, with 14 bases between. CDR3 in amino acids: CSARKAVSPYEQYF. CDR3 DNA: TGCAGTGCTAGGAAAGCAGTATCCCCCTACGAGCAGTACTTC.

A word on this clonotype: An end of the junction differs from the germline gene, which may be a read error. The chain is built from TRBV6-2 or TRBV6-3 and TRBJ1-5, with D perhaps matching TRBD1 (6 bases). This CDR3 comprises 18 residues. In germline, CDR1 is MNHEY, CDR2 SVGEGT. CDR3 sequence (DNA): TGTGCCGGCAGTTACTCGTTTCCCGCAGGGGCGAGCAATCAGCCCCAGCATTTT. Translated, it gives CAGSYSFPAGASNQPQHF.

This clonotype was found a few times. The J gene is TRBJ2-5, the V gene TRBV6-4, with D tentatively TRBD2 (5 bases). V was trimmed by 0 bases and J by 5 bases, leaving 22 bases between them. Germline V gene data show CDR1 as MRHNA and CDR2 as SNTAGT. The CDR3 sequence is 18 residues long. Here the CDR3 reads CASSDSGPPGSNMETQYF. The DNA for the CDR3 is TGTGCCAGCAGTGACTCAGGCCCCCCGGGGAGTAATATGGAGACCCAGTACTTC.

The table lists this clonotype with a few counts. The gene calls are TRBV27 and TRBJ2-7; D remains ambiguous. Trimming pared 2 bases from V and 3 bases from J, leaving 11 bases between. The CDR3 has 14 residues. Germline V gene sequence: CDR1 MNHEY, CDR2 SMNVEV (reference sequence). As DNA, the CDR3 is TGTGCCAGCAGTTTAACCGGTTATGGCTACGAGCAGTACTTC. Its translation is CASSLTGYGYEQYF.

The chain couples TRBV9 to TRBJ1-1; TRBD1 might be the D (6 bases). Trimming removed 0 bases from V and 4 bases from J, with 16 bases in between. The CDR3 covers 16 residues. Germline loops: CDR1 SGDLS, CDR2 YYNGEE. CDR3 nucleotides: TGTGCCAGCAGCGTAGTGGCAGGGGAATACGGCACTGAAGCTTTCTTT. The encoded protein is CASSVVAGEYGTEAFF. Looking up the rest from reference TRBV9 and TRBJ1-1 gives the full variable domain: DSGVTQTPKHLITATGQRVTLRCSPRSGDLSVYWYQQSLDQGLQFLIQYYNGEERAKGNILERFSAQQFPDLHSELNLSSLELGDSALYFCASSVVAGEYGTEAFFGQGTRLTVV.

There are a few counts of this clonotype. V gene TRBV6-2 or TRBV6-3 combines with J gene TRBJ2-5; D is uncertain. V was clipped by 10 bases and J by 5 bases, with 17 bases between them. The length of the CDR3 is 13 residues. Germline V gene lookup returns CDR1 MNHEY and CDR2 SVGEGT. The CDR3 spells CATGGWNRETQYF. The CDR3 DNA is TGTGCCACCGGTGGGTGGAATCGGGAGACCCAGTACTTC.

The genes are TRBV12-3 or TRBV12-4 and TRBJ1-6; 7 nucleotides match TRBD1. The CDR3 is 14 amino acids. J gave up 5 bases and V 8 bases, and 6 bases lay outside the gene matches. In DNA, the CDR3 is TGTGCCAGCGCAGGACAGGCGGATAATTCACCCCTCCACTTT. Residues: CASAGQADNSPLHF.

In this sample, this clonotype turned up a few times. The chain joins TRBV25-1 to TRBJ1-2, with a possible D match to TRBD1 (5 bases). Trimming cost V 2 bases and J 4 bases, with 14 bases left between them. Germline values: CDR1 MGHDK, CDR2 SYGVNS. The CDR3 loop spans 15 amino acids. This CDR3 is CASSERVGGPYGYTF. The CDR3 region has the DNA TGTGCCAGCAGTGAAAGGGTGGGGGGACCCTATGGCTACACCTTC.

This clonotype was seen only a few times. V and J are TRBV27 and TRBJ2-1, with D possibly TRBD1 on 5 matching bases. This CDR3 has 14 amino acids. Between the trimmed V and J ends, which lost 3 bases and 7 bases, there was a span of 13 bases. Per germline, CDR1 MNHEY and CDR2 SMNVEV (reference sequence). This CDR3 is CASSLAGMRNEQFF. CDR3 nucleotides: TGTGCCAGCAGTTTGGCAGGGATGCGAAATGAGCAGTTCTTC.

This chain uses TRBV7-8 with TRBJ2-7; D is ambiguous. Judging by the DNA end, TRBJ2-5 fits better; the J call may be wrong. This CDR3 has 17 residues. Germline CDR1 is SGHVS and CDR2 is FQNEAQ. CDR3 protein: CASNSLWADRARETQYF. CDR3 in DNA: TGTGCCAGCAACAGCTTGTGGGCGGATAGGGCCAGAGAGACCCAGTACTTC.

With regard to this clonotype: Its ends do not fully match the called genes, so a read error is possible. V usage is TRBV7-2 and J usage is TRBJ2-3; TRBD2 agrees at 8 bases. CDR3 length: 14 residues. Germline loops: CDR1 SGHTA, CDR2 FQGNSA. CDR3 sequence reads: CDSSLGTSTDTQYF. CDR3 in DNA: TGTGACAGCAGCTTAGGGACTAGTACAGATACGCAGTATTTT.

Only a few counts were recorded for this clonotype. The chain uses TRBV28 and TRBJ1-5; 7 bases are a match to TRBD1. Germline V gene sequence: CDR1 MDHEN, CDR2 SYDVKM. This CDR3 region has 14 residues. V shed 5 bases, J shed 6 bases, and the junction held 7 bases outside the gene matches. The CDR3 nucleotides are TGTGCCAGCAGTAAGGCAGGGGGTATTCAGCCCCAGCATTTT. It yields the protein CASSKAGGIQPQHF.

CDR3 region: CASSVGTGVNDGYTF. Here the CDR3 DNA reads TGTGCCAGCAGTGTCGGGACAGGGGTGAACGATGGCTACACCTTC. The V and J genes are TRBV6-1 and TRBJ1-2, with 10 bases aligning to TRBD1. Germline V CDR1 and CDR2: MNHNS, SASEGT. The CDR3 extends over 15 amino acids. The trim removed 4 bases at V and 6 bases at J, leaving 8 bases unmatched.

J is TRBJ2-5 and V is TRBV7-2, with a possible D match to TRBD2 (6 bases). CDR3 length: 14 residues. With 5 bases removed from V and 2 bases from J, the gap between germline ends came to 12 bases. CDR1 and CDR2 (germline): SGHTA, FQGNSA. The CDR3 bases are TGTGCCAGCAGCGCGGGAACACCACAAGAGACCCAGTACTTC. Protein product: CASSAGTPQETQYF.

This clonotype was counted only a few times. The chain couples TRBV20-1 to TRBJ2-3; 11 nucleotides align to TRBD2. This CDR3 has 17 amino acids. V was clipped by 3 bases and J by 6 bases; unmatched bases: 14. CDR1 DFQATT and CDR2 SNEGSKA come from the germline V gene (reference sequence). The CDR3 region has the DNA TGCAGTGCTAGCGGGAATAGCGGGAGGGCCGTCTCTGATACGCAGTATTTT. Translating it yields CSASGNSGRAVSDTQYF.